Presented here are 5 T cell receptor beta chains from one specimen sequenced in a study of blood T cell repertoires in COVID-19. Clones were read by immunoSEQ multiplex PCR, and TCRdb kept only the in-frame ones, dropping some. Counted here are 150,000 to 200,000 clones, roughly 77% occurring once; the ten biggest clones make up about 6.5%. Sequenced: peripheral blood. Source of these receptors: a woman aged 40-49 years with COVID-19, enrolled during active disease.

V gene TRBV18 combines with J gene TRBJ1-1; D might be TRBD1 (6 bases). Trimming pared 8 bases from V and 1 base from J, leaving 8 bases between. CDR3 length equals 12 residues. The germline gives CDR1 KGHSH, CDR2 LQKENI. CDR3 DNA sequence: TGTGCCAGCGGACAGAGGAACACTGAAGCTTTCTTT. Its translation: CASGQRNTEAFF.

The J gene is TRBJ1-5, the V gene TRBV30; tentatively, D is TRBD1 (6 bases). The V gene lost 7 bases and the J gene lost 0 bases, with 13 bases spanning the gap. The CDR3 totals 14 residues. Germline V CDR1 and CDR2: GTSNPN, SVGIG (reference sequence). CDR3 loop: CASSGTHSNQPQHF. DNA of the CDR3: TGTGCCTCGTCCGGGACACATAGCAATCAGCCCCAGCATTTT.

This clone has only a few counts. In DNA, the CDR3 is TGTGCCAGCAGTCAGAGTTGGAGGACTAACTATGGCTACACCTTC. Amino acid sequence: CASSQSWRTNYGYTF. The V gene is TRBV27, the J gene TRBJ1-2; no definite D call. V shed 5 bases and J shed 0 bases, with 13 bases lying between them. Germline V CDR1 and CDR2: MNHEY, SMNVEV (reference sequence). The CDR3 contains 15 residues.

The CDR3 reads CASSEGVVGGHGYTF. For the CDR3, the DNA is TGTGCCAGCAGTGAAGGGGTAGTAGGGGGTCATGGCTACACCTTC. The chain recombines TRBV25-1 with TRBJ1-2; maybe TRBD1 (6 bases). Germline assignment: CDR1 MGHDK and CDR2 SYGVNS. The CDR3 is 15 amino acids. With 2 bases removed from V and 6 bases from J, the gap between germline ends came to 16 bases.

The rearrangement links TRBV21-1 to TRBJ2-3; the table's D call of TRBD2 was not tested on the DNA. TRBV21-1 is annotated as a pseudogene. There are 23 residues in the CDR3. The CDR3 bases are TGTGCCAGCAGCACCCGACATCTTCCGGGACTAGCGGGAGGGGACCCTAGCACAGATACGCAGTATTTT. The encoded protein is CASSTRHLPGLAGGDPSTDTQYF.